This passage covers 26 T cell receptor beta chains from one sample sequenced in a study of graft-versus-host responses after intestinal transplantation. Which antigens these TCRs recognize remains unknown. Measured with immunoSEQ multiplex PCR; TCRdb has only the in-frame clones, and not every one. The data hold tens of thousands of clones, with about 89% observed a single time. This sample comprised unstimulated CD4+ T cells sorted from spleen or lymph node cells, obtained before intestinal transplant. These receptor sequences come from a human donor who received an intestinal transplant.

Worth noting for this clone: Other DNA variants within this sample encode the same CDR3. The chain carries TRBV6-1 and TRBJ1-1, with a weak D call TRBD1 (5 bases). The CDR3 is made up of 13 amino acids. The V end was cut by 0 bases, the J end by 5 bases, with 7 bases between. Germline CDR1 reads MNHNS; CDR2 reads SASEGT. The CDR3 nucleotides read TGTGCCAGCAGTGAAGCGCGGGGGACTGAAGCTTTCTTT. It specifies CASSEARGTEAFF.

The rearrangement joins TRBV28 to TRBJ2-1; TRBD2 matches 8 bases. V lost 0 bases, J lost 8 bases, and 12 bases stayed unmatched. The CDR3 runs 17 residues. CDR1 and CDR2 from the germline V gene are MDHEN and SYDVKM. The CDR3: CASSLWGRAGGIYEQFF. DNA of the CDR3: TGTGCCAGCAGTTTATGGGGCAGGGCGGGGGGCATTTATGAGCAGTTCTTC. The full variable domain, with the rest looked up from reference TRBV28 and TRBJ2-1, is DVKVTQSSRYLVKRTGEKVFLECVQDMDHENMFWYRQDPGLGLRLIYFSYDVKMKEKGDIPEGYSVSREKKERFSLILESASTNQTSMYLCASSLWGRAGGIYEQFFGPGTRLTVL.

V and J are TRBV10-3 and TRBJ2-1, with D perhaps TRBD2 (6 bases). The CDR3 runs 15 residues. V lost 0 bases and J 8 bases, leaving 14 bases between the germline ends. Germline lookup yields CDR1 ENHRY and CDR2 SYGVKD. CDR3 bases: TGTGCCATCAGTGAGTCGCGGGAAGGCTTGTATGAGCAGTTCTTC. It specifies CAISESREGLYEQFF.

V and J are TRBV28 and TRBJ2-2; 9 bases agree with TRBD1. The trim removed 6 bases at V and 4 bases at J, leaving 9 bases unmatched. Germline V gene lookup returns CDR1 MDHEN and CDR2 SYDVKM. The CDR3 runs 16 residues. CDR3 nucleotide sequence: TGTGCCAGCAGCCTTTACGGGACAGGGACCACCGGGGAGCTGTTTTTT. It specifies CASSLYGTGTTGELFF.

V and J are TRBV5-4 and TRBJ2-7, with TRBD2 as a possible D gene (5 bases). The germline V gene encodes CDR1 SGHNT and CDR2 YYREEE (reference sequence). V was cut by 3 bases and J by 6 bases, with 13 bases left in between. The CDR3 is 13 amino acids. CDR3: CASSWVVRGEQYF. In nucleotides, the CDR3 is TGTGCCAGCAGCTGGGTAGTTCGGGGCGAGCAGTACTTC.

The chain combines TRBV27 with TRBJ1-2; tentatively, D is TRBD1 (5 bases). V lost 2 bases and J 6 bases, leaving 13 bases between the germline ends. Germline loops: CDR1 MNHEY, CDR2 SMNVEV (reference sequence). This CDR3 comprises 14 residues. The chain's CDR3 is CASSLGGFFDGYTF. The CDR3 DNA reads as TGTGCCAGCAGTTTAGGGGGGTTTTTCGATGGCTACACCTTC.

This clone occurred a few times. The chain recombines TRBV6-6 with TRBJ1-4; 9 bases are a match to TRBD1. V dropped 8 bases and J dropped 5; count of bases not matched to a gene: 6. The CDR3 is made up of 14 amino acids. Germline V gene sequence: CDR1 MNHNY, CDR2 SVGAGI (reference sequence). The CDR3 here is CASQKDRGNEKLFF. The CDR3, as DNA: TGTGCCAGCCAAAAAGACAGGGGGAATGAAAAACTGTTTTTT.

V and J are TRBV5-4 and TRBJ2-1; D is ambiguous. Germline CDR1 and CDR2: SGHNT and YYREEE (reference sequence). V lost 0 bases and J 5 bases, leaving 9 bases between the germline ends. CDR3 length: 14 residues. CDR3 in amino acids: CASSLAFRNNEQFF. The CDR3 DNA sequence: TGTGCCAGCAGCTTGGCTTTTAGAAACAATGAGCAGTTCTTC.

This rearrangement joins TRBV11-2 to TRBJ2-3, with D possibly TRBD1 on 6 matching bases. Germline V CDR1 and CDR2: SGHAT, FQNNGV. CDR3 length equals 14 residues. The germline V and J ends were trimmed by 5 bases and 1 base, with 10 bases remaining between them. The CDR3 is CASSPDRGTDTQYF. CDR3 nucleotides: TGTGCCAGCAGCCCGGACAGAGGCACAGATACGCAGTATTTT. Complete variable domain (other parts from reference TRBV11-2 and TRBJ2-3): EAGVAQSPRYKIIEKRQSVAFWCNPISGHATLYWYQQILGQGPKLLIQFQNNGVVDDSQLPKDRFSAERLKGVDSTLKIQPAKLEDSAVYLCASSPDRGTDTQYFGPGTRLTVL.

The J gene is TRBJ2-1, the V gene TRBV11-2, with 9 positions matching TRBD2. J was trimmed by 9 bases and V by 5 bases; bases with no gene match: 14. The CDR3 has 16 residues. Germline V gene lookup returns CDR1 SGHAT and CDR2 FQNNGV. Here the CDR3 reads CASSPRREGLNSEQFF. The CDR3 bases are TGTGCCAGCAGCCCCAGGCGGGAGGGCCTCAATAGTGAGCAGTTCTTC.

This clone was detected only once. This CDR3 is CASSLEGTLKNIQYF. The CDR3 nucleotides are TGCGCCAGCAGCTTGGAGGGGACACTTAAAAACATTCAGTACTTC. The rearrangement joins TRBV5-1 to TRBJ2-4; perhaps TRBD1 as D (6 bases). With 0 bases removed from V and 4 bases from J, the gap between germline ends came to 11 bases. Germline V gene sequence: CDR1 SGHRS, CDR2 YFSETQ. This CDR3 is 15 amino acids long.

The chain links TRBV6-1 to TRBJ1-2; no clear D. The germline V and J ends were trimmed by 4 bases and 4 bases, with 16 bases remaining between them. CDR1 and CDR2 (germline): MNHNS, SASEGT. CDR3 length equals 15 residues. DNA of the CDR3: TGTGCCAGCAGTGCGTCCCCCCCCAGGCCCTATGGCTACACCTTC. Translating gives CASSASPPRPYGYTF.

This rearrangement joins TRBV9 to TRBJ1-1; 8 bases match TRBD1. This CDR3 spans 15 amino acids. V lost 4 bases to trimming and J lost 5 bases; unmatched junction nucleotides: 10. The germline gives CDR1 SGDLS, CDR2 YYNGEE. CDR3 in amino acids: CASSLLGQGGTEAFF. The CDR3 region has the DNA TGTGCCAGCAGCCTACTCGGACAGGGAGGTACTGAAGCTTTCTTT.

The rearrangement links TRBV7-3 to TRBJ2-7, with 11 bases that match TRBD1. Germline assignment: CDR1 SGHTA and CDR2 FQGTGA. After removal of 0 bases from V and 3 bases from J, the junction contained 1 base not matched to a gene. The CDR3 has 15 residues. This chain's CDR3 is CASSLTGTGGYEQYF. DNA for the CDR3: TGTGCCAGCAGCTTAACAGGGACAGGGGGCTACGAGCAGTACTTC.

The chain links TRBV28 to TRBJ2-2, with 8 nucleotides matching TRBD1. CDR3 length equals 17 residues. V gave up 5 bases and J gave up 6 bases; unmatched junction bases: 14. The germline gives CDR1 MDHEN, CDR2 SYDVKM. The chain's CDR3 is CASSPAGSGGASGELFF. In DNA, the CDR3 is TGTGCCAGCAGTCCGGCCGGCTCAGGGGGCGCCTCCGGGGAGCTGTTTTTT. The full variable domain, completed using reference TRBV28 and TRBJ2-2, is DVKVTQSSRYLVKRTGEKVFLECVQDMDHENMFWYRQDPGLGLRLIYFSYDVKMKEKGDIPEGYSVSREKKERFSLILESASTNQTSMYLCASSPAGSGGASGELFFGEGSRLTVL.

The rearrangement links TRBV18 to TRBJ2-2; maybe TRBD2 (5 bases). Germline V gene data show CDR1 as KGHSH and CDR2 as LQKENI. The CDR3 spans 14 residues. Trimming shortened V by 3 bases and J by 2 bases, and 7 bases separated the two germline ends. This CDR3 reads CASSPEVNTGELFF. The CDR3 DNA is TGTGCCAGCTCACCGGAGGTTAACACCGGGGAGCTGTTTTTT.

In this sample, this clone turned up a few times. CDR3 amino acids: CASSLTENQPQHF. The CDR3 DNA is TGTGCCAGTAGTTTGACTGAGAATCAGCCCCAGCATTTT. V usage is TRBV19 and J usage is TRBJ1-5; D unclear. Germline V lookup: CDR1 LNHDA, CDR2 SQIVND (reference sequence). The V end lost 5 bases, the J end lost 4 bases, and 9 bases lay between the germline ends. This CDR3 is 13 amino acids long. The whole variable domain, filled in from reference TRBV19 and TRBJ1-5, reads DGGITQSPKYLFRKEGQNVTLSCEQNLNHDAMYWYRQDPGQGLRLIYYSQIVNDFQKGDIAEGYSVSREKKESFPLTVTSAQKNPTAFYLCASSLTENQPQHFGDGTRLSIL.

The V and J genes are TRBV7-3 and TRBJ2-3, with a weak D call TRBD1 (6 bases). CDR3 length: 15 residues. V gave up 5 bases and J gave up 2 bases, with 14 bases separating them. CDR1 is SGHTA, CDR2 FQGTGA, per germline. Here the CDR3 reads CASSTDRAFTDTQYF. DNA for the CDR3: TGTGCCAGCAGCACGGACAGAGCTTTCACAGATACGCAGTATTTT.

This chain links TRBV29-1 with TRBJ1-1; TRBD1 aligns across 8 bases. The CDR3 runs to 15 residues. Germline assignment: CDR1 SQVTM and CDR2 ANQGSEA. The ends lost 0 bases at V and 4 bases at J; junction bases unmatched: 7. CDR3 nucleotide sequence: TGCAGCGTTGAAGAAGAGGGACAGGAGGTCACTGAAGCTTTCTTT. Residues: CSVEEEGQEVTEAFF.

This chain joins TRBV5-5 and TRBJ1-2; weak D call: TRBD1 (5 bases). CDR1 and CDR2 (germline): SGHKS, YYEKEE (reference sequence). The germline V and J ends were trimmed by 4 bases and 8 bases, with 15 bases remaining between them. The CDR3 has 13 amino acids. The CDR3: CASSGLGGRGYTF. CDR3 in DNA: TGTGCCAGCAGCGGTCTGGGGGGGAGAGGCTACACCTTC.

V gene TRBV6-1 combines with J gene TRBJ1-3; the match to TRBD1 covers 7 bases. Germline V gene lookup returns CDR1 MNHNS and CDR2 SASEGT. The length of the CDR3 is 15 residues. The V and J ends lost 1 base and 9 bases, in that order; junction bases with no gene match: 9. The CDR3 DNA follows: TGTGCCAGCAGTGAAGTCGGACAGGCGACGGCCACCATATATTTT. Translating gives CASSEVGQATATIYF.

The rearrangement links TRBV18 to TRBJ2-7, with 12 bases aligning to TRBD2. CDR3 length: 15 residues. V trimming: 3 bases; J trimming: 3 bases; junction bases outside the gene matches: 3. The germline V gene encodes CDR1 KGHSH and CDR2 LQKENI. The CDR3 nucleotides are TGTGCCAGCTCACCCGGACTAGCGGGGAACTACGAGCAGTACTTC. Translating gives CASSPGLAGNYEQYF.

V is TRBV19 and J is TRBJ1-5; weak D call: TRBD1 (5 bases). Deletions cut 4 bases from V and 2 bases from J, with 15 bases between. Germline V gene sequence: CDR1 LNHDA, CDR2 SQIVND (reference sequence). The CDR3 contains 16 residues. The CDR3 nucleotides read TGTGCCAGTAGTACTGCGGGAGGGACCGGCAATCAGCCCCAGCATTTT. Translation gives CASSTAGGTGNQPQHF.

V is TRBV15 and J is TRBJ2-3; 10 bases agree with TRBD1. The V gene end was trimmed by 5 bases and the J gene end by 4 bases; junction bases not matched to a gene: 6. Germline V gives CDR1 LNHNV, CDR2 YYDKDF (reference sequence). The CDR3 is 15 residues long. As DNA, the CDR3 is TGTGCCACCAGCCGGGGACAGGGGAGTCCAGATACGCAGTATTTT. Translated: CATSRGQGSPDTQYF.

This clone was recorded once. The chain combines TRBV27 with TRBJ2-5; TRBD2 aligns across 9 bases. This CDR3 is built from 15 residues. The V gene end was trimmed by 6 bases and the J gene end by 4 bases; junction bases not matched to a gene: 9. Germline CDR1 MNHEY, CDR2 SMNVEV (reference sequence). The chain's CDR3 is CASRWGAGGGETQYF. The CDR3 nucleotides read TGTGCCAGCAGGTGGGGAGCGGGGGGAGGAGAGACCCAGTACTTC.

The chain employs TRBV18 and TRBJ1-2, with 10 nucleotides matching TRBD1. Germline V gene sequence: CDR1 KGHSH, CDR2 LQKENI. With 5 bases clipped from V and 0 bases from J, the junction kept 12 bases outside the gene matches. CDR3 length: 18 amino acids. The CDR3 nucleotides are TGTGCCAGCTCAGGATTGACAGGGGGCGCCGGGACTAACTATGGCTACACCTTC. Its protein product is CASSGLTGGAGTNYGYTF.